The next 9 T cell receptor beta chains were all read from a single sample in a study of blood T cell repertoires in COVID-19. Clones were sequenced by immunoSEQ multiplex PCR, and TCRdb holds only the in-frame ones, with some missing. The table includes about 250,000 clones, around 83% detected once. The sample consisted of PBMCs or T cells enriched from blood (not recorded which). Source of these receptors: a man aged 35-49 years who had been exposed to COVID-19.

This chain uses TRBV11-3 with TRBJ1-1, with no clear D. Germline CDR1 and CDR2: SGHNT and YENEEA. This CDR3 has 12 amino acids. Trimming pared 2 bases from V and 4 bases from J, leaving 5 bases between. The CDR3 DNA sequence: TGTGCCAGCAGCTTACGAGGCACTGAAGCTTTCTTT. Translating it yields CASSLRGTEAFF.

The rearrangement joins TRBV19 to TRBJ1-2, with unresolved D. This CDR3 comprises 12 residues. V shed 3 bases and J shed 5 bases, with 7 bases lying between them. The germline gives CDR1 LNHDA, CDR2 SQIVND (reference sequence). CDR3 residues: CASSIFSYGYTF. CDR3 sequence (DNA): TGTGCCAGTAGTATCTTTTCGTATGGCTACACCTTC.

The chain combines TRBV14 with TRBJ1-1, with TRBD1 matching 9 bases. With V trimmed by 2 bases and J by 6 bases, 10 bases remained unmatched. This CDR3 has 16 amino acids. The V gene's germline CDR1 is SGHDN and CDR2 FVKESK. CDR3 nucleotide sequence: TGTGCCAGCAGCCAAACCTACAGGGGGCCAGGGGCTGAAGCTTTCTTT. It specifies CASSQTYRGPGAEAFF.

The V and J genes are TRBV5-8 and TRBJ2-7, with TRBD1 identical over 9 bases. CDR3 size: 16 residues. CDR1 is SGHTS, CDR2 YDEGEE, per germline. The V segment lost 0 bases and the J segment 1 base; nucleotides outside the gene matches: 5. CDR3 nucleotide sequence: TGTGCCAGCAGCTTGGTTTCAGGGACAGGGTCCTACGAGCAGTACTTC. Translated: CASSLVSGTGSYEQYF.

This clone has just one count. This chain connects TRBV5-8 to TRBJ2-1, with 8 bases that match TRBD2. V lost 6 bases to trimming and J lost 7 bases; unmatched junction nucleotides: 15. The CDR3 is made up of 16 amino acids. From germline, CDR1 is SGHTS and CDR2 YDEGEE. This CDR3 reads CASTRTVGTRINEQFF. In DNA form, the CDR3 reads TGTGCCAGCACCCGTACAGTGGGGACTAGAATTAATGAGCAGTTCTTC. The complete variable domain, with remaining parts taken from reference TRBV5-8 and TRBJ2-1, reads EAGVTQSPTHLIKTRGQQATLRCSPISGHTSVYWYQQALGLGLQFLLWYDEGEERNRGNFPPRFSGRQFPNYSSELNVNALELEDSALYLCASTRTVGTRINEQFFGPGTRLTVL.

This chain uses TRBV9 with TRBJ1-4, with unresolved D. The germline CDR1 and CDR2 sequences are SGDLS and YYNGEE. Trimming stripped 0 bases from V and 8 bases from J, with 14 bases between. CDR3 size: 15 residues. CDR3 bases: TGTGCCAGCAGCGTAGCCTCAGGTAGTGCGGAAAAACTGTTTTTT. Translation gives CASSVASGSAEKLFF.

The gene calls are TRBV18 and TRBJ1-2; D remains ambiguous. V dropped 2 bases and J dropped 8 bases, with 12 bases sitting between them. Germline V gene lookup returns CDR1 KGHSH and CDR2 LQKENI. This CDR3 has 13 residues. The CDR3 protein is CASSPEGRDGYTF. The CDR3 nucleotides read TGTGCCAGCTCACCAGAAGGGAGAGACGGCTACACCTTC.

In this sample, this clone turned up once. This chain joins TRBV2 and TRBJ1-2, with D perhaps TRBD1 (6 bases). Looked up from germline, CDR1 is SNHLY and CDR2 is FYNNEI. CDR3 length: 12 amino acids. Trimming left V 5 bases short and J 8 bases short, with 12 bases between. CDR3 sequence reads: CASSLQGVGYTF. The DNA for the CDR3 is TGTGCCAGCAGTTTACAGGGCGTGGGCTACACCTTC.

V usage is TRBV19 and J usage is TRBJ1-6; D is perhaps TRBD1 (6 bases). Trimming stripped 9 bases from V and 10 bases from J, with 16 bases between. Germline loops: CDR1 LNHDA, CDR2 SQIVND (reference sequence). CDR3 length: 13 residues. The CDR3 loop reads CASSEGVRSPLHF. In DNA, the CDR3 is TGTGCCAGCTCAGAGGGGGTTAGGTCACCCCTCCACTTT. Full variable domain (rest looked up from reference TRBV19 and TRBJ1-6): DGGITQSPKYLFRKEGQNVTLSCEQNLNHDAMYWYRQDPGQGLRLIYYSQIVNDFQKGDIAEGYSVSREKKESFPLTVTSAQKNPTAFYLCASSEGVRSPLHFGNGTRLTVT.